Below, 7 T cell receptor beta chains from the same sample are listed, as sequenced in a study of blood T cell repertoires in COVID-19 (dated by TCRdb to between 2020 and 2021). The method was the immunoSEQ multiplex PCR assay. The source is immuneACCESS, and TCRdb retained only in-frame sequences with V and J called. Part of the clones is not carried over; for the studies checked, unresolved V genes explain less than half of this, and the remainder is unexplained. Recorded for this sample are about 240,000 clones; about four fifths of them occurred a single time. The top ten clones comprise roughly a tenth of the sample. Sequences were obtained from peripheral blood. Receptors originate from a woman of 80 years or more with acute or convalescent COVID-19.

The chain employs TRBV5-4 and TRBJ2-3; the D gene is possibly TRBD2 (6 bases). The CDR3 sequence is 14 residues long. The V and J ends lost 2 bases and 5 bases respectively, with 12 bases between them. In germline, CDR1 is SGHNT, CDR2 YYREEE (reference sequence). The CDR3 loop reads CASSLGGLRDTQYF. CDR3 nucleotides: TGTGCCAGCAGCTTAGGAGGGTTGAGAGATACGCAGTATTTT.

The V gene is TRBV18, the J gene TRBJ1-3; D unclear. V dropped 3 bases and J dropped 0 bases, with 9 bases sitting between them. Germline V gene data show CDR1 as KGHSH and CDR2 as LQKENI. This CDR3 region has 15 residues. CDR3 amino acids: CASSPGSTSGNTIYF. CDR3 nucleotide sequence: TGTGCCAGCTCACCGGGCAGTACCTCTGGAAACACCATATATTTT.

V gene TRBV7-8 combines with J gene TRBJ1-6, with 8 nucleotides matching TRBD1. The CDR3 is made up of 15 amino acids. From germline, CDR1 is SGHVS and CDR2 FQNEAQ. Trimming cost V 0 bases and J 10 bases; bases outside gene matches: 5. DNA of the CDR3: TGTGCCAGCAGCTTAGCAGGACAGGGAGGCTCACCCCTCCACTTT. This gives the protein CASSLAGQGGSPLHF.

This clone was recorded only once. The chain is built from TRBV2 and TRBJ2-5, with 11 bases fitting TRBD2. The CDR3 sequence is 16 residues long. V dropped 4 bases and J dropped 2; count of bases not matched to a gene: 6. The germline V gene has CDR1 SNHLY and CDR2 FYNNEI. The CDR3 spells CASSGGVAGGQETQYF. CDR3 bases: TGTGCCAGCAGTGGCGGGGTAGCGGGGGGGCAAGAGACCCAGTACTTC. Combining the CDR3 with reference TRBV2 and TRBJ2-5 gives the whole variable domain EPEVTQTPSHQVTQMGQEVILRCVPISNHLYFYWYRQILGQKVEFLVSFYNNEISEKSEIFDDQFSVERPDGSNFTLKIRSTKLEDSAMYFCASSGGVAGGQETQYFGPGTRLLVL.

The chain employs TRBV12-5 and TRBJ1-5; D is perhaps TRBD1 (5 bases). The ends were cut back, 0 bases at V and 0 bases at J, with 24 bases in the middle. This CDR3 has 21 residues. Germline values: CDR1 LGHNT, CDR2 FRNRAP. DNA for the CDR3: TGTGCTAGTGGTTTGGTACCTGGGTGGGGCCGACCCACTGATAGCAATCAGCCCCAGCATTTT. The encoded protein is CASGLVPGWGRPTDSNQPQHF.

The chain employs TRBV10-2 and TRBJ1-3, with TRBD1 matching 9 bases. V lost 2 bases, J lost 0 bases, and 2 bases stayed unmatched. CDR3 size: 16 residues. CDR1 is WSHSY and CDR2 is SAAADI in the germline V gene. The CDR3, as DNA: TGCGCCAGCAGTGAGGGGACAGGGCTCTCTGGAAACACCATATATTTT. Its protein is CASSEGTGLSGNTIYF.

The chain recombines TRBV2 with TRBJ2-2; 8 positions match TRBD1. CDR1 SNHLY and CDR2 FYNNEI come from the germline V gene. V lost 2 bases to trimming and J lost 3 bases; unmatched junction nucleotides: 8. The CDR3 length is 17 residues. The CDR3 loop reads CASSEFVGQGYTGELFF. As DNA, the CDR3 is TGTGCCAGCAGTGAATTCGTTGGACAGGGCTACACCGGGGAGCTGTTTTTT.